The rows below give T cell receptor beta chains drawn from one sample of a study of shared clonotypes between healthy human individuals. Method: immunoSEQ multiplex PCR; TCRdb's copy keeps in-frame clones and lacks some. The table shows about 490,000 clones, with approximately 81% occurring only once. Sequenced: PBMCs. These receptors were taken from a woman aged 40 to 50 in good health. Some clones in this sample may be carry-over from other donors' samples. The CDR3 runs from the conserved cysteine through the conserved F or W. Each record gives: J gene, CDR3 length, V gene, clone size, D gene, CDR3 DNA, CDR3 protein. The D gene is left open where the match is weak. Rows give clone size only sometimes, using once, few, many, or a class for an expanded clone.

>TRBJ2-7|14|TRBV2|-|-
TGTGCCAGCAGACATTGGGACGTAACCTACGAGCAGTACTTC
CASRHWDVTYEQYF
>TRBJ2-1|17|TRBV5-6|-|TRBD2
TGTGCCAGCAGCATGACCCAGCGGGAGGGACCCTACAATGAGCAGTTCTTC
CASSMTQREGPYNEQFF
>TRBJ1-2|15|TRBV9|-|-
TGTGCCAGCAGCTCAGGACTCGATGAATTGGGAGGCTACACCTTC
CASSSGLDELGGYTF
>TRBJ2-7|16|TRBV4-1|-|TRBD2
TGCGCCAGCAGCCAAGAAGGGACTAGCGGGAGTATCGAGCAGTACTTC
CASSQEGTSGSIEQYF
>TRBJ1-5|12|TRBV7-6|-|TRBD1
TGTGCCAGCGGTAGGGGGCGTCAGCCCCAGCATTTT
CASGRGRQPQHF
>TRBJ2-1|15|TRBV2|few|-
TGTGCCAGCAGTGCACTAGCAAATTCCTACAATGAGCAGTTCTTC
CASSALANSYNEQFF
>TRBJ2-6|15|TRBV11-1|-|-
TGCGCCAGAAGACAAACAGGGTCTGGGGCCAACGTCCTGACTTTC
CARRQTGSGANVLTF
>TRBJ2-1|15|TRBV11-2|-|TRBD2
TGTGCCAGCAGCTTGAGTGGGAGGGAGAACAATGAGCAGTTCTTC
CASSLSGRENNEQFF
>TRBJ2-7|14|TRBV6-5|once|-
TGTGCCAGCAGAAAAGGCGGACAATCCTACGAGCAGTACTTC
CASRKGGQSYEQYF
>TRBJ2-2|16|TRBV6-5|few|TRBD1
TGTGCCAGCAGTTACGGACAGGGGGCAATCACCGGGGAGCTGTTTTTT
CASSYGQGAITGELFF
>TRBJ2-1|13|TRBV27|-|-
TGTGCCACCAAGCCGGGATTCGTCGATGAGCAGTTCTTC
CATKPGFVDEQFF
>TRBJ2-1|12|TRBV15|-|-
TGTGCCACCAGCAGGCCCAGCGGTGAGCAGTTCTTC
CATSRPSGEQFF
>TRBJ2-7|14|TRBV27|-|TRBD1
TGTGCCAGCAGTTTAAGGGACAGGGCCTACGAGCAGTACTTC
CASSLRDRAYEQYF
>TRBJ2-5|14|TRBV19|once|TRBD2
TGTGCCAGTAGTAATGGCGGGAGTGAAGAGACCCAGTACTTC
CASSNGGSEETQYF